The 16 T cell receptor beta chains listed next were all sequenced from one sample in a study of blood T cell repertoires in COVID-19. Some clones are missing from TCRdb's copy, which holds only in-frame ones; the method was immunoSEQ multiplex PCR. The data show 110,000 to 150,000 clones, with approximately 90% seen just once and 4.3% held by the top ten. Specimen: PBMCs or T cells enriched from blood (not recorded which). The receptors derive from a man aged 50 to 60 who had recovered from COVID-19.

The CDR3 region has the DNA TGCGCCAGCAGGACGGGGAGGGGCTCCTACGAGCAGTACTTC. This translates into CASRTGRGSYEQYF. The chain couples TRBV5-1 to TRBJ2-7, with 7 positions matching TRBD2. CDR3 length equals 14 residues. The V gene end was trimmed by 5 bases and the J gene end by 0 bases; junction bases not matched to a gene: 5. Germline CDR1 is SGHRS and CDR2 is YFSETQ.

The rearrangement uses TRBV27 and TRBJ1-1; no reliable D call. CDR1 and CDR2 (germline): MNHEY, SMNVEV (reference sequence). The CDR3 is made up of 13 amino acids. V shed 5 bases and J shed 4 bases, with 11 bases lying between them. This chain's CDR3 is CASSERGPTEAFF. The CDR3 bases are TGTGCCAGCAGTGAACGAGGGCCCACTGAAGCTTTCTTT.

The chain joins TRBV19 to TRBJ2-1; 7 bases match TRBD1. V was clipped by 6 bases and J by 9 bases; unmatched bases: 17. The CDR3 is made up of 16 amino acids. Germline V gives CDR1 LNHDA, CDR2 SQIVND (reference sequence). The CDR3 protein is CASRLRQGPLGSEQFF. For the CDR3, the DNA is TGTGCCAGTAGGCTCCGACAGGGCCCCTTAGGGAGTGAGCAGTTCTTC. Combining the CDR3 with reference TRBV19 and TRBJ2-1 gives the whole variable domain DGGITQSPKYLFRKEGQNVTLSCEQNLNHDAMYWYRQDPGQGLRLIYYSQIVNDFQKGDIAEGYSVSREKKESFPLTVTSAQKNPTAFYLCASRLRQGPLGSEQFFGPGTRLTVL.

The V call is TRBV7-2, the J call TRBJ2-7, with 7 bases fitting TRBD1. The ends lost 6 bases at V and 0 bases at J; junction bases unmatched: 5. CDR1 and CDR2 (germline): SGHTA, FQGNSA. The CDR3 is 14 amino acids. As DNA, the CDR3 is TGTGCCAGCAGAGTGACAGGGAGCTCCTACGAGCAGTACTTC. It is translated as CASRVTGSSYEQYF.

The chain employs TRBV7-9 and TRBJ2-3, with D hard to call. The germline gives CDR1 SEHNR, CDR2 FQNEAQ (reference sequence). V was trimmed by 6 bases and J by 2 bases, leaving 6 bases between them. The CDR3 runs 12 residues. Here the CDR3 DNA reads TGTGCCAGCAGTCCTTACACAGATACGCAGTATTTT. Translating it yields CASSPYTDTQYF.

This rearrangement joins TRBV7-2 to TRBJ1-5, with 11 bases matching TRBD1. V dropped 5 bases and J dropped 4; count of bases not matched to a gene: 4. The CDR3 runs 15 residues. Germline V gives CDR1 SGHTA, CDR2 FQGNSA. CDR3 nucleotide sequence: TGTGCCAGCAGCCTGGGACAGGGGGTAAATCAGCCCCAGCATTTT. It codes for CASSLGQGVNQPQHF.

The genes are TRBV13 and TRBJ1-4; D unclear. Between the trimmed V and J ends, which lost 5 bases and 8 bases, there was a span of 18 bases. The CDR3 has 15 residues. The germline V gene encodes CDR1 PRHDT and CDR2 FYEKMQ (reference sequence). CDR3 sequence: CASSPSGRTEEKLFF. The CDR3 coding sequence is TGTGCCAGCAGCCCTTCGGGGAGGACGGAAGAAAAACTGTTTTTT. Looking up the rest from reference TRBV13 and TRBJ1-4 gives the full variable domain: AAGVIQSPRHLIKEKRETATLKCYPIPRHDTVYWYQQGPGQDPQFLISFYEKMQSDKGSIPDRFSAQQFSDYHSELNMSSLELGDSALYFCASSPSGRTEEKLFFGSGTQLSVL.

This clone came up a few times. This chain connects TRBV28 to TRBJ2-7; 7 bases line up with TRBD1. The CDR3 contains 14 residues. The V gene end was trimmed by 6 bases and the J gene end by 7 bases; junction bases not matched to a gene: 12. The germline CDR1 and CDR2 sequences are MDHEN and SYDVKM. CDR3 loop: CASSPQTGSREQYF. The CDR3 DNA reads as TGTGCCAGCAGCCCCCAGACAGGGTCGAGAGAGCAGTACTTC.

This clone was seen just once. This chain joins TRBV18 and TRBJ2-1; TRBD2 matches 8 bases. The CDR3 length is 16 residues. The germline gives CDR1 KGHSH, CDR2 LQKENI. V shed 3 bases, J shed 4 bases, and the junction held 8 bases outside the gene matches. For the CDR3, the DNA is TGTGCCAGCTCACCTGCTGGGTCTAGCGGGTACAATGAGCAGTTCTTC. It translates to CASSPAGSSGYNEQFF.

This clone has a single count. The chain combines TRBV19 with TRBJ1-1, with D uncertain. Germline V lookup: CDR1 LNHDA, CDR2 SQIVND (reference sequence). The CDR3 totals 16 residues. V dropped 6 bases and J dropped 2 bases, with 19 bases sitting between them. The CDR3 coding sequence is TGTGCCAGTAGCCGGCTAAAAGAGGCGGGTAACACTGAAGCTTTCTTT. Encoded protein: CASSRLKEAGNTEAFF.

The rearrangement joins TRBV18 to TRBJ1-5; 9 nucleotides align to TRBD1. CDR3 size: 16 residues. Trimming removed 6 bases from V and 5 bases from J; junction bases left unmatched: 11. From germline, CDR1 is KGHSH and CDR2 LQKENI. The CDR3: CASSRTRDREYQPQHF. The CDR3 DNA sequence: TGTGCCAGCTCCCGCACCCGGGACAGGGAGTATCAGCCCCAGCATTTT.

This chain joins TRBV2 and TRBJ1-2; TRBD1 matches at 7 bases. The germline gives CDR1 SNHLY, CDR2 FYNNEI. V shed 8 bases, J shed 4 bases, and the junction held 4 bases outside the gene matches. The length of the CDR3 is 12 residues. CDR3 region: CASQGQFYGYTF. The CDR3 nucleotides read TGTGCCAGCCAGGGACAGTTCTATGGCTACACCTTC.

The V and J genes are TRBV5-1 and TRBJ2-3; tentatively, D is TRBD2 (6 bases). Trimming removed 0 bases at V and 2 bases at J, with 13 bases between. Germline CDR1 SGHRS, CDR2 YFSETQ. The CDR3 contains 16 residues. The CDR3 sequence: CASSLAPGANTDTQYF. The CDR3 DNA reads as TGCGCCAGCAGCTTGGCCCCGGGAGCAAACACAGATACGCAGTATTTT. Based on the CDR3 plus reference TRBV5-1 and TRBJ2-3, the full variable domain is KAGVTQTPRYLIKTRGQQVTLSCSPISGHRSVSWYQQTPGQGLQFLFEYFSETQRNKGNFPGRFSGRQFSNSRSEMNVSTLELGDSALYLCASSLAPGANTDTQYFGPGTRLTVL.

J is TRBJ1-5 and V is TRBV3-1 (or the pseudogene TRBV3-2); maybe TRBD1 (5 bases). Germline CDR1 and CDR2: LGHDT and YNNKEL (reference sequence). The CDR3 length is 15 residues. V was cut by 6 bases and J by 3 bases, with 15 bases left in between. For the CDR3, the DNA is TGTGCCAGCAGATCAGGGAAAGGGAACAATCAGCCCCAGCATTTT. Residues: CASRSGKGNNQPQHF.

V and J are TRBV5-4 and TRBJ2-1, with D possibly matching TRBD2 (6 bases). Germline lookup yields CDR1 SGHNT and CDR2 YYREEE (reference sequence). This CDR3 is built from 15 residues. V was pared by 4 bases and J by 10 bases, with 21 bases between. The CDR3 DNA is TGTGCCAGCAGCCGAACGGGACTCGATGTCGTAGAGCAGTTCTTC. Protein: CASSRTGLDVVEQFF.

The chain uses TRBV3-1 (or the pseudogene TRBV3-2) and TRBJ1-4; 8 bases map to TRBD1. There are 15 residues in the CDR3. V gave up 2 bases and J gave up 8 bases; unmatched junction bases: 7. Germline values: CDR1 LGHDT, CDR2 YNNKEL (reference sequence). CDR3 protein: CASSQFGQGREKLFF. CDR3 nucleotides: TGTGCCAGCAGCCAATTCGGACAGGGTCGGGAAAAACTGTTTTTT.